These T cell receptor beta chains were read from a single sample in a study of OX40 agonist ivuxolimab in advanced cancers. TCRdb's copy holds only in-frame clones and misses some; the assay was immunoSEQ multiplex PCR. This table holds 55,000 to 85,000 clones, 80% found once. The sequenced sample was CD4+ or CD8+ T cells sorted from blood, obtained in a trial of the OX40 agonist ivuxolimab. The receptors derive from an adult with an advanced solid tumor such as melanoma, head and neck, liver or kidney cancer. Each CDR3 is given with its conserved first and last residue. D genes are given only for firm matches. The size field is filled for only some rows; it gives once, few, many or a size class.

clone_size: .; d_call: .; v_call: TRBV6-6; j_call: TRBJ2-3; cdr3_nt: TGTGCCAGCAGGATCACAGATACGCAGTATTTT; cdr3_aa: CASRITDTQYF
clone_size: .; d_call: .; v_call: TRBV6-1; j_call: TRBJ1-1; cdr3_nt: TGTGCCAGCAGTGAATTAGATGTCAGGAACACTGAAGCTTTCTTT; cdr3_aa: CASSELDVRNTEAFF
clone_size: few; d_call: TRBD1; v_call: TRBV5-1; j_call: TRBJ1-2; cdr3_nt: TGCGCCAGCAGCTTGGGACAGGGGGCGATTGGCTACACCTTC; cdr3_aa: CASSLGQGAIGYTF
clone_size: .; d_call: .; v_call: TRBV12-5; j_call: TRBJ1-1; cdr3_nt: TGTGCTAGTGTATTGGGGTTGGGGGGAGGCACTGAAGCTTTCTTT; cdr3_aa: CASVLGLGGGTEAFF
clone_size: once; d_call: .; v_call: TRBV6-1; j_call: TRBJ2-6; cdr3_nt: TGTGCCAGCAGTACAGACTCTGGGGCCAACGTCCTGACTTTC; cdr3_aa: CASSTDSGANVLTF
clone_size: .; d_call: .; v_call: TRBV5-5; j_call: TRBJ1-2; cdr3_nt: TGTGCCAGCAGCTTGGGCCTAACACAGGGTGGTGGCTACACCTTC; cdr3_aa: CASSLGLTQGGGYTF
clone_size: .; d_call: TRBD1; v_call: TRBV10-2; j_call: TRBJ1-2; cdr3_nt: TGCGCCAGCAGTGAACAGGGGTACTATGGCTACACCTTC; cdr3_aa: CASSEQGYYGYTF
clone_size: .; d_call: .; v_call: TRBV5-6; j_call: TRBJ1-4; cdr3_nt: TGTGCCAGCAGGTTTGGGGCACTCGGAGGATTGTCTACTAATGAAAAACTGTTTTTT; cdr3_aa: CASRFGALGGLSTNEKLFF
clone_size: .; d_call: .; v_call: TRBV7-8; j_call: TRBJ1-2; cdr3_nt: TGTGCCAGCACTTTCCAGATCCGGGATGGCTACACCTTC; cdr3_aa: CASTFQIRDGYTF
clone_size: .; d_call: TRBD2; v_call: TRBV11-2; j_call: TRBJ2-3; cdr3_nt: TGTGCCAGCAGCTTTAGCGGGCAAAGCACAGATACGCAGTATTTT; cdr3_aa: CASSFSGQSTDTQYF
clone_size: .; d_call: TRBD1; v_call: TRBV19; j_call: TRBJ2-3; cdr3_nt: TGTGCCAGTAGTATAGACTCGACAGGGGCGCGCACAGATACGCAGTATTTT; cdr3_aa: CASSIDSTGARTDTQYF
clone_size: .; d_call: TRBD1; v_call: TRBV28; j_call: TRBJ1-5; cdr3_nt: TGTGCCAGCAGTGTATTACAGGGGAGCAATCAGCCCCAGCATTTT; cdr3_aa: CASSVLQGSNQPQHF
clone_size: .; d_call: .; v_call: TRBV20-1; j_call: TRBJ1-2; cdr3_nt: TGCAGTGCTTTCGGGGGGGACGGCTACACCTTC; cdr3_aa: CSAFGGDGYTF
clone_size: few; d_call: .; v_call: TRBV6-6; j_call: TRBJ1-1; cdr3_nt: TGTGCCAGCAGTAGGGACTTTGGACAGAGCACTGAAGCTTTCTTT; cdr3_aa: CASSRDFGQSTEAFF
clone_size: .; d_call: .; v_call: TRBV6-5; j_call: TRBJ1-2; cdr3_nt: TGTGCCAGCAGGGGCGAGGCTTTAAGTGGCTACACCTTC; cdr3_aa: CASRGEALSGYTF
clone_size: .; d_call: .; v_call: TRBV10-3; j_call: TRBJ1-4; cdr3_nt: TGTGCCATCAGGGCGAGGGACGGTAATGAAAAACTGTTTTTT; cdr3_aa: CAIRARDGNEKLFF
clone_size: few; d_call: .; v_call: TRBV5-5; j_call: TRBJ1-5; cdr3_nt: TGTGCCAGCAGCTGGGGGACTGACAATCAGCCCCAGCATTTT; cdr3_aa: CASSWGTDNQPQHF
clone_size: .; d_call: .; v_call: TRBV9; j_call: TRBJ1-1; cdr3_nt: TGTGCCAGCAGCGTAGAACCAGACACTGAAGCTTTCTTT; cdr3_aa: CASSVEPDTEAFF
clone_size: .; d_call: .; v_call: TRBV5-4; j_call: TRBJ2-3; cdr3_nt: TGTGCCAGCAGCTTGCGGCAGGGGACCACAGATACGCAGTATTTT; cdr3_aa: CASSLRQGTTDTQYF
clone_size: .; d_call: TRBD1; v_call: TRBV7-2; j_call: TRBJ2-7; cdr3_nt: TGTGCCAGCAGCCCGGGACAGGGGAAGGGCGAGCAGTACTTC; cdr3_aa: CASSPGQGKGEQYF
clone_size: .; d_call: .; v_call: TRBV10-2; j_call: TRBJ1-2; cdr3_nt: TGCGCCAGCAGTGACCCCAAGAAAGATGGCTACACCTTC; cdr3_aa: CASSDPKKDGYTF
clone_size: .; d_call: .; v_call: TRBV14; j_call: TRBJ2-3; cdr3_nt: TGTGCCAGCAGCCAGGGGGCTCGTTGGGCGCAGTATTTT; cdr3_aa: CASSQGARWAQYF
clone_size: few; d_call: TRBD1; v_call: TRBV18; j_call: TRBJ1-1; cdr3_nt: TGTGCCAGCTGGACAGGGCTGGGTGGCACTGAAGCTTTCTTT; cdr3_aa: CASWTGLGGTEAFF
clone_size: .; d_call: .; v_call: TRBV2; j_call: TRBJ1-5; cdr3_nt: TGTGCCAGCAGTGAAAATGGGGCCCAGCCCCAGCATTTT; cdr3_aa: CASSENGAQPQHF